This is a list of T cell receptor beta chains from one sample in a study of blood T cell repertoires in COVID-19. Sequenced by immunoSEQ multiplex PCR; TCRdb stores in-frame clones only, minus some. The repertoire includes about 170,000 clones, approximately 82% of them detected once, and 10% to 13% sits in the top ten. Sequenced sample: peripheral blood. These receptors were obtained from a woman aged 80 or over with active or convalescent COVID-19. Each CDR3 is given with its conserved first and last residue. D genes are given only for firm matches.

d_gene,v_gene,CDR3aa
-,TRBV19,CASSPNGQRHYEQYF
TRBD2,TRBV6-2/TRBV6-3,CASSKASGNGIQYF
-,TRBV4-1,CASSQEFLYEQYF
-,TRBV28,CASSPVDRAYNSPLHF
-,TRBV6-1,CASSEAGVGNQPQHF
-,TRBV28,CASRTNEKLFF
-,TRBV19,CASSIGGETINYGYTF
TRBD1,TRBV18,CASSPQGTATEAFF
TRBD1,TRBV27,CASSLSGGTEAFF
TRBD1,TRBV6-5,CASRSGQIGSPLHF
TRBD1,TRBV28,CASSLETGAGTEAFF
TRBD1,TRBV3-1/TRBV3-2,CASRLSAGTGPYEQYF
-,TRBV5-4,CASSPSPPDNEQFF
TRBD2,TRBV19,CASSPGLAGELFF
TRBD2,TRBV2,CASISGLAGWADTQYF
-,TRBV28,CASHPSLLLGYTF
-,TRBV6-5,CASSYQQGSNQPQHF
TRBD1,TRBV5-1,CASSPGQGTAFF
-,TRBV19,CASKVRGGEGSYNEQFF
TRBD1,TRBV5-1,CASSTLDRGSPLHF
-,TRBV7-9,CASSPGRARGSPLHF
TRBD2,TRBV4-2,CASTRGLAGVYEQYF
-,TRBV6-1,CASSERESYGYTF
-,TRBV9,CASSVGHGYTF
TRBD1,TRBV6-5,CASNSGTGGVYEQYF
-,TRBV3-1/TRBV3-2,CASSRGGYEQYF
-,TRBV6-6,CASSRQMNTGELFF
-,TRBV3-1/TRBV3-2,CASSQSRGTGTQYF
-,TRBV20-1,CSASPGQETQYF
TRBD1,TRBV20-1,CSASSRDRGFGLYEQYF
TRBD1,TRBV5-1,CASSLAGQGNTGELFF
-,TRBV5-1,CASSLGGGVYNEQFF
-,TRBV5-1,CASSLEGQANTEAFF